This passage covers 24 T cell receptor beta chains from one sample sequenced in a study of cytomegalovirus exposure and HLA in healthy donors. The PCR employed 60 Vbeta primers together with 13 Jbeta primers. Using immunoSEQ multiplex PCR, the repertoire was profiled, and TCRdb retains in-frame clones only, with some absent. Of fewer than 200,000 clones in the sample, approximately 80% are singletons; the top ten hold about 9.5%. Material: PBMCs. The receptor source for this set is a man aged 18 to 30 in good health and CMV-seropositive.

CDR3 residues: CASSLSGSGSYGYTF. The CDR3 DNA is TGTGCCAGCAGCTTATCGGGGTCCGGATCCTATGGCTACACCTTC. The rearrangement links TRBV5-4 to TRBJ1-2; D is undetermined. Germline loops: CDR1 SGHNT, CDR2 YYREEE (reference sequence). Deletions cut 2 bases from V and 4 bases from J, with 15 bases between. The CDR3 spans 15 residues.

This chain joins TRBV6-1 and TRBJ2-3, with D unclear. In germline, CDR1 is MNHNS, CDR2 SASEGT. Trimming removed 10 bases from V and 0 bases from J, with 14 bases in between. This CDR3 is 14 amino acids long. The CDR3 spells CATSLGDSTDTQYF. In DNA form, the CDR3 reads TGTGCCACATCTCTTGGAGACAGCACAGATACGCAGTATTTT.

The rearrangement uses TRBV15 and TRBJ1-4, with D hard to call. V was pared by 3 bases and J by 1 base, with 15 bases between. Germline values: CDR1 LNHNV, CDR2 YYDKDF (reference sequence). The CDR3 has 17 amino acids. The CDR3 nucleotides are TGTGCCACCAGCAGGGCACCAGACGCGGGAACTAATGAAAAACTGTTTTTT. As protein: CATSRAPDAGTNEKLFF. The full variable domain, in which reference TRBV15 and TRBJ1-4 provide the parts outside the CDR3, is DAMVIQNPRYQVTQFGKPVTLSCSQTLNHNVMYWYQQKSSQAPKLLFHYYDKDFNNEADTPDNFQSRRPNTSFCFLDIRSPGLGDTAMYLCATSRAPDAGTNEKLFFGSGTQLSVL.

This chain joins TRBV11-2 and TRBJ1-2; 8 bases map to TRBD1. Germline trimming cut 5 bases from V and 3 bases from J; bases unmatched to any gene: 8. Germline values: CDR1 SGHAT, CDR2 FQNNGV. This CDR3 contains 15 residues. The CDR3 here is CASSTFETGDYGYTF. The DNA for the CDR3 is TGTGCCAGCAGCACCTTCGAGACAGGGGACTATGGCTACACCTTC.

V is TRBV2 and J is TRBJ2-5, with 7 bases fitting TRBD2. Germline lookup yields CDR1 SNHLY and CDR2 FYNNEI. V was pared by 3 bases and J by 11 bases, with 9 bases of the junction left unmatched. The CDR3 loop spans 13 amino acids. In DNA, the CDR3 is TGTGCCAGCAGTGATCTTTATCTCGGGGGGCAGTACTTC. It yields the protein CASSDLYLGGQYF.

The chain combines TRBV5-1 with TRBJ2-3; 8 bases map to TRBD1. The ends lost 5 bases at V and 2 bases at J; junction bases unmatched: 4. Germline V CDR1 and CDR2: SGHRS, YFSETQ. This CDR3 region has 14 residues. The CDR3, as DNA: TGCGCCAGCAGTGCAGGGGGCATCACAGATACGCAGTATTTT. Its translation: CASSAGGITDTQYF. Supplemented by reference TRBV5-1 and TRBJ2-3, the full variable domain reads KAGVTQTPRYLIKTRGQQVTLSCSPISGHRSVSWYQQTPGQGLQFLFEYFSETQRNKGNFPGRFSGRQFSNSRSEMNVSTLELGDSALYLCASSAGGITDTQYFGPGTRLTVL.

The chain is built from TRBV27 and TRBJ2-2; unclear D gene. CDR1 is MNHEY, CDR2 SMNVEV, per germline (reference sequence). Trimming cost V 5 bases and J 2 bases, with 15 bases left between them. The CDR3 spans 16 residues. The DNA for the CDR3 is TGTGCCAGCAGTCCTCTAAACCCGCTTAACACCGGGGAGCTGTTTTTT. It specifies CASSPLNPLNTGELFF.

This chain joins TRBV29-1 and TRBJ2-7, with D possibly TRBD1 on 6 matching bases. With 5 bases removed from V and 11 bases from J, the gap between germline ends came to 22 bases. From germline, CDR1 is SQVTM and CDR2 ANQGSEA. The CDR3 consists of 13 residues. The DNA for the CDR3 is TGCAGCGTTTCCCCGGGACACAAAGCGCCAGAGTACTTC. This translates into CSVSPGHKAPEYF.

J is TRBJ1-1 and V is TRBV19; D is ambiguous. Germline V gene data show CDR1 as LNHDA and CDR2 as SQIVND (reference sequence). The CDR3 covers 14 residues. Between the trimmed V and J ends, which lost 6 bases and 0 bases, there was a span of 11 bases. The CDR3 nucleotides are TGTGCCAGTAGCGTAAATTCGGTGAACACTGAAGCTTTCTTT. Protein: CASSVNSVNTEAFF.

The V gene is TRBV27, the J gene TRBJ2-7; 10 bases align to TRBD1. CDR3 size: 14 residues. Germline-derived CDR1 and CDR2 are MNHEY and SMNVEV (reference sequence). V lost 6 bases, J lost 4 bases, and 6 bases stayed unmatched. CDR3 in amino acids: CASSRRTGGYEQYF. The CDR3 DNA follows: TGTGCCAGCAGCAGGCGGACAGGGGGTTACGAGCAGTACTTC.

This clone was seen a single time. The chain carries TRBV18 and TRBJ1-3; D uncertain. Germline lookup yields CDR1 KGHSH and CDR2 LQKENI. The CDR3 sequence is 18 residues long. V gave up 2 bases and J gave up 0 bases, with 17 bases separating them. CDR3 in amino acids: CASSPVQGQRGSGNTIYF. The CDR3 DNA reads TGTGCCAGCTCACCAGTTCAAGGGCAGCGGGGCTCTGGAAACACCATATATTTT.

This clone occurred a few times. The V call is TRBV5-4, the J call TRBJ1-3; TRBD1 matches at 8 bases. Germline V gene data show CDR1 as SGHNT and CDR2 as YYREEE (reference sequence). Trimming cost V 2 bases and J 9 bases; bases outside gene matches: 4. The CDR3 covers 13 residues. DNA for the CDR3: TGTGCCAGCAGCTTAGGACAGGGAGCCACCATATATTTT. Amino acid sequence: CASSLGQGATIYF.

The genes are TRBV27 and TRBJ2-2; no definite D call. The CDR3 is 15 amino acids. Looked up from germline, CDR1 is MNHEY and CDR2 is SMNVEV (reference sequence). Trimming took 1 base from V and 2 from J, leaving 8 bases between them. The CDR3 DNA follows: TGTGCCAGCAGTTTATTGACAAGTAACACCGGGGAGCTGTTTTTT. Translated, it gives CASSLLTSNTGELFF.

The V and J genes are TRBV27 and TRBJ1-5; no firm D call. Trimming cost V 9 bases and J 4 bases, with 10 bases left between them. This CDR3 comprises 12 residues. Germline V gene lookup returns CDR1 MNHEY and CDR2 SMNVEV (reference sequence). The CDR3 DNA sequence: TGTGCCAGTTCGTACCTAAATCAGCCCCAGCATTTT. Its protein is CASSYLNQPQHF.

The chain carries TRBV7-2 and TRBJ1-1, with TRBD1 matching over 12 bases. Unmatched junction bases numbered 4, after V lost 5 bases and J lost 0 bases. The germline V gene has CDR1 SGHTA and CDR2 FQGNSA. The CDR3 has 16 residues. The CDR3 bases are TGTGCCAGCAGCCTAGGGACAGGGGGCCTGAACACTGAAGCTTTCTTT. It is translated as CASSLGTGGLNTEAFF. The full variable domain, in which reference TRBV7-2 and TRBJ1-1 provide the parts outside the CDR3, is GAGVSQSPSNKVTEKGKDVELRCDPISGHTALYWYRQSLGQGLEFLIYFQGNSAPDKSGLPSDRFSAERTGGSVSTLTIQRTQQEDSAVYLCASSLGTGGLNTEAFFGQGTRLTVV.

This chain uses TRBV29-1 with TRBJ2-3; D perhaps matches TRBD1 (6 bases). CDR1 and CDR2 (germline): SQVTM, ANQGSEA. The CDR3 is 17 amino acids. The V end was cut by 6 bases, the J end by 2 bases, with 24 bases between. In nucleotides, the CDR3 is TGCAGCGTCAATATACCTCGGACAGCCTTAATCACAGATACGCAGTATTTT. It codes for CSVNIPRTALITDTQYF.

V usage is TRBV5-1 and J usage is TRBJ2-1, with 14 positions matching TRBD2. Germline V gives CDR1 SGHRS, CDR2 YFSETQ. There are 17 residues in the CDR3. J was trimmed by 7 bases and V by 3 bases; bases with no gene match: 9. DNA of the CDR3: TGCGCCAGCAGCTGGGGGGGGACTAGCGGGAGTACGAATGAGCAGTTCTTC. As protein: CASSWGGTSGSTNEQFF.

J is TRBJ2-7 and V is TRBV9, with D perhaps TRBD2 (6 bases). The CDR3 has 13 amino acids. Germline V gives CDR1 SGDLS, CDR2 YYNGEE. Trimming took off 4 bases at V and 7 bases at J, with 15 bases between the two ends. The CDR3 is CASSTRLGQEQYF. CDR3 DNA sequence: TGTGCCAGCAGCACCCGACTAGGGCAAGAGCAGTACTTC. The entire variable domain, with the rest obtained from reference TRBV9 and TRBJ2-7, is as follows: DSGVTQTPKHLITATGQRVTLRCSPRSGDLSVYWYQQSLDQGLQFLIQYYNGEERAKGNILERFSAQQFPDLHSELNLSSLELGDSALYFCASSTRLGQEQYFGPGTRLTVT.

This clone was observed a few times. The chain is built from TRBV5-4 and TRBJ1-4, with 9 bases matching TRBD1. Germline V CDR1 and CDR2: SGHNT, YYREEE (reference sequence). Germline trimming cut 4 bases from V and 7 bases from J; bases unmatched to any gene: 5. The CDR3 runs 14 residues. The CDR3 region is CASSLDRGSEKLFF. The CDR3 nucleotides are TGTGCCAGCAGCCTGGACAGGGGTTCTGAAAAACTGTTTTTT.

The chain recombines TRBV6-6 with TRBJ2-7; 9 nucleotides agree with TRBD1. Germline CDR1 is MNHNY and CDR2 is SVGAGI (reference sequence). Unmatched junction bases numbered 4, after V lost 4 bases and J lost 0 bases. CDR3 length equals 15 residues. CDR3 bases: TGTGCCAGCAGTTTCGACAGGGGGGACTCCTACGAGCAGTACTTC. Its protein product is CASSFDRGDSYEQYF.

The gene calls are TRBV11-2 and TRBJ2-1, with 7 bases lining up with TRBD2. Germline-derived CDR1 and CDR2 are SGHAT and FQNNGV. The CDR3 is 14 residues long. The V and J ends lost 11 bases and 7 bases, in that order; junction bases with no gene match: 14. The CDR3 coding sequence is TGTGCCGCGTCGGGGAGGGCCTCGAGAAATGAGCAGTTCTTC. Translating gives CAASGRASRNEQFF.

The chain carries TRBV6-1 and TRBJ1-4, with TRBD1 as a possible D gene (5 bases). The V and J ends lost 6 bases and 2 bases respectively, with 10 bases between them. The CDR3 spans 14 residues. In germline, CDR1 is MNHNS, CDR2 SASEGT. Here the CDR3 DNA reads TGTGCCAGCAGCCCAGGGAGGACTAATGAAAAACTGTTTTTT. Its protein product is CASSPGRTNEKLFF.

This clone was counted a single time. This CDR3 is CASSIARGLNTEAFF. DNA for the CDR3: TGTGCCAGTAGTATAGCCCGAGGGTTGAACACTGAAGCTTTCTTT. The chain recombines TRBV19 with TRBJ1-1; D is unresolved. Trimming pared 1 base from V and 0 bases from J, leaving 9 bases between. The CDR3 has 15 amino acids. CDR1 is LNHDA and CDR2 is SQIVND in the germline V gene (reference sequence).

The V gene is TRBV6-1, the J gene TRBJ2-3; D is undetermined. The V end was cut by 5 bases, the J end by 0 bases, with 9 bases between. Germline assignment: CDR1 MNHNS and CDR2 SASEGT. The CDR3 totals 14 residues. The CDR3 sequence is CASSMLASTDTQYF. The DNA for the CDR3 is TGTGCCAGCAGTATGTTAGCTAGCACAGATACGCAGTATTTT.